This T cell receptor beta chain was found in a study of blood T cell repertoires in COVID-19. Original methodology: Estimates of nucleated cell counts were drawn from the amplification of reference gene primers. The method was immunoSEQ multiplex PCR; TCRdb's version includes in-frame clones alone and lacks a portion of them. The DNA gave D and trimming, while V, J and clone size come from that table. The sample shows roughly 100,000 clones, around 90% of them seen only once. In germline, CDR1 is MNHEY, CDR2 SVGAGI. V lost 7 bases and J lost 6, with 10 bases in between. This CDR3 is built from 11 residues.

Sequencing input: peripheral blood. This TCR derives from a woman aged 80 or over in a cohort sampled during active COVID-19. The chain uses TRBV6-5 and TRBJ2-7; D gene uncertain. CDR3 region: CASKGAGEQYF. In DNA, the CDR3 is TGTGCCAGCAAAGGCGCAGGCGAGCAGTACTTC.